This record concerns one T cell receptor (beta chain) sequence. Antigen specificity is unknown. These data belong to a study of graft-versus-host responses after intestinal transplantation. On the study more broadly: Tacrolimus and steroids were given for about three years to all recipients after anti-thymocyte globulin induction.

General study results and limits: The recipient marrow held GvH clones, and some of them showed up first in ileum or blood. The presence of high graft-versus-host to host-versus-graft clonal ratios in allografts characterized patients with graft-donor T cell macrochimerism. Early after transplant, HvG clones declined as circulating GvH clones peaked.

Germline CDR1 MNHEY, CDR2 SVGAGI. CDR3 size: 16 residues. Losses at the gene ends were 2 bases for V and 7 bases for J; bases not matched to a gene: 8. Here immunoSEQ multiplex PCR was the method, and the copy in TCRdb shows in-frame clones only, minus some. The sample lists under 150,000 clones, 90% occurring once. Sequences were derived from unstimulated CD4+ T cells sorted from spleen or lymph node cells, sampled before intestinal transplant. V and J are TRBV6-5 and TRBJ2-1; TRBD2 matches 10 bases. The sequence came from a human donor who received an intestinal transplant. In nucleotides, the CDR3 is TGTGCCAGCAGTTACAGCAGGAGCGGGAGGGCGAATGAGCAGTTCTTC. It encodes CASSYSRSGRANEQFF.